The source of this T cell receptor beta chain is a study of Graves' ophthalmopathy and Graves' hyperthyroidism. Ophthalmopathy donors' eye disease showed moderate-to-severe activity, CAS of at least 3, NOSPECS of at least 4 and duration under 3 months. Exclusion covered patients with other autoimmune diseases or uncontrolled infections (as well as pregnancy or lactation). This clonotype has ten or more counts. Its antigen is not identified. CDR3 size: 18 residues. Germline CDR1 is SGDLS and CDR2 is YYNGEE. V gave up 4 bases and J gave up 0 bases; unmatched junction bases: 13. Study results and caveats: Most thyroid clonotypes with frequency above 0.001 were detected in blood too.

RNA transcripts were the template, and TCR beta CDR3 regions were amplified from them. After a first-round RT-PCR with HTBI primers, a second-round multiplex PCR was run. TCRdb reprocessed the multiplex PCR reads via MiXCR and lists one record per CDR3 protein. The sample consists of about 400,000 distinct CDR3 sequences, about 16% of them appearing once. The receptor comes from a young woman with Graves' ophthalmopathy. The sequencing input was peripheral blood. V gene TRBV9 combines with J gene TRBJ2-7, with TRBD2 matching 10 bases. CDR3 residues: CASSTRPSSGSFSYEQYF. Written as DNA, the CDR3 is TGTGCCAGCAGCACCCGACCGTCTAGCGGGAGTTTCTCCTACGAGCAGTACTTC.